This TCR beta chain was captured by sequencing in a study of blood T cell repertoires in COVID-19. Study at large: Italy, Spain and the United States were the sources of the convalescent and acute COVID-19 samples.

With V trimmed by 5 bases and J by 4 bases, 4 bases remained unmatched. CDR1 MNHEY and CDR2 SVGAGI come from the germline V gene. The CDR3 has 15 amino acids. Profiled with immunoSEQ multiplex PCR; TCRdb holds only in-frame clones, not every one. The data contain around 340,000 clones, 75% to 90% of them singletons. Seattle patients were enrolled while actively infected and followed longitudinally. The chain uses TRBV6-5 and TRBJ2-1; TRBD2 aligns across 11 bases. The source material was peripheral blood. The TCR sequence derives from a woman aged 55-75 years with COVID-19, enrolled during active disease. The CDR3 sequence is CASSTLAGGYNEQFF. CDR3 sequence (DNA): TGTGCCAGCAGTACCCTAGCGGGGGGTTACAATGAGCAGTTCTTC.